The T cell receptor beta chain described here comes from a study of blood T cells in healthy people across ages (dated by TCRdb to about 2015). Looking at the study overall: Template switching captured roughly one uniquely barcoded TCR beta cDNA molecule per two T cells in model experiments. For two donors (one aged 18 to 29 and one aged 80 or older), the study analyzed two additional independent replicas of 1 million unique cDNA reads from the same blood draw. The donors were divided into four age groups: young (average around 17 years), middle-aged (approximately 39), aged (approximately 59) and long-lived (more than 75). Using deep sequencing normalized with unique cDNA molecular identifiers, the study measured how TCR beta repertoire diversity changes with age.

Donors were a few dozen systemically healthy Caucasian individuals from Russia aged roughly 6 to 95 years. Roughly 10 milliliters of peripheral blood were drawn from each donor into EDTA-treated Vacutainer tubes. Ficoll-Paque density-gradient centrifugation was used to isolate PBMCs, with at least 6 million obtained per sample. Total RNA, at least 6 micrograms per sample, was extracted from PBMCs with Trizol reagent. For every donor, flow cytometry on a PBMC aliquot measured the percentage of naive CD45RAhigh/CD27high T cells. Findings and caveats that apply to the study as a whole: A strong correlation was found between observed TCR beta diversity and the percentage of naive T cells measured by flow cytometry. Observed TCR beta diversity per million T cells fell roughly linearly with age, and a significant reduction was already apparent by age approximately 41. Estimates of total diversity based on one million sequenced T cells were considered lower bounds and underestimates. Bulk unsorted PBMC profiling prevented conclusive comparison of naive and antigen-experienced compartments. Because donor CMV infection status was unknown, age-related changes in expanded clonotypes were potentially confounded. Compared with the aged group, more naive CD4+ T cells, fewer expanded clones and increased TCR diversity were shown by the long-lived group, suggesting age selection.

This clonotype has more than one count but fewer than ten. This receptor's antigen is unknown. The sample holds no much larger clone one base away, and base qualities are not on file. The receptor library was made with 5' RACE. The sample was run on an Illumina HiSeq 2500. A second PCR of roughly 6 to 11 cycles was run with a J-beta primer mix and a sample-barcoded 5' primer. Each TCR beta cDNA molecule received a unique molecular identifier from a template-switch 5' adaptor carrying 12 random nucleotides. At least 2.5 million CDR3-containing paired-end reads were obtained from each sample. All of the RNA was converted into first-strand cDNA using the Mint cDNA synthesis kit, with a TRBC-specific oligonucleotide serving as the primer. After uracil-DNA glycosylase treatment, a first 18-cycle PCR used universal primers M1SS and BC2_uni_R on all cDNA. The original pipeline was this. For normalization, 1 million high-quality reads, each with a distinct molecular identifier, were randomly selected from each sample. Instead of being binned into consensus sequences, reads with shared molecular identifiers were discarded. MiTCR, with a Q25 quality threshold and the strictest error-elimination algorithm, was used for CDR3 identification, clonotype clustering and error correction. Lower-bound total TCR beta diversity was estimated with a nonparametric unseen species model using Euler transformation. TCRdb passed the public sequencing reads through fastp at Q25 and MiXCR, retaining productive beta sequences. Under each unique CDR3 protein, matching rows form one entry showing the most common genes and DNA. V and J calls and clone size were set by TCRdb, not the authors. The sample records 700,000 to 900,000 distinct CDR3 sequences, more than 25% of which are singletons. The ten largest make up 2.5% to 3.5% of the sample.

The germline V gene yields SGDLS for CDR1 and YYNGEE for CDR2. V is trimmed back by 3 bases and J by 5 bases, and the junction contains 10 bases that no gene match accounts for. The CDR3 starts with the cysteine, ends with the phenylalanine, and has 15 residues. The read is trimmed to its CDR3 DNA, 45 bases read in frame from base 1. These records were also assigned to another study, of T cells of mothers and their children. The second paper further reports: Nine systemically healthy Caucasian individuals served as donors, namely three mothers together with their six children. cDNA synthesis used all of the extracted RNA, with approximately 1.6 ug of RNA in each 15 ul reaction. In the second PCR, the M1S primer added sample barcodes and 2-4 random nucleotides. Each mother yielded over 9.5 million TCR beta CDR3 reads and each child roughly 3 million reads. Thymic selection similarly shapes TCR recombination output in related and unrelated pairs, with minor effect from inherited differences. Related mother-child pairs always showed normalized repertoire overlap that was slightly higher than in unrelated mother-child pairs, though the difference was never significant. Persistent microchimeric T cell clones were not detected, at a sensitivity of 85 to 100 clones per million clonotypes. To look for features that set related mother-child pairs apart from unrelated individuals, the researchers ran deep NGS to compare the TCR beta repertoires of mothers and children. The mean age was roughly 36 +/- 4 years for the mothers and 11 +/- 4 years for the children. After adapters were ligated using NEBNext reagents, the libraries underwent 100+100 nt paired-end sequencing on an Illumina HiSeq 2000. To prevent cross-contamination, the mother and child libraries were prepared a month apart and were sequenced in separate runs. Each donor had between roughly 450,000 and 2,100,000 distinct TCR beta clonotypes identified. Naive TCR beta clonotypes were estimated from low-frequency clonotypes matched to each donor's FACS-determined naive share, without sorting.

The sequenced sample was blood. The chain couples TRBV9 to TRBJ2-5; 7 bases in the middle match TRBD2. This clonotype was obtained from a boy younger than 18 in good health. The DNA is TGTGCCAGCAGCGATCGGGCGGGGGACGGGGAGACCCAGTACTTC. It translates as CASSDRAGDGETQYF.